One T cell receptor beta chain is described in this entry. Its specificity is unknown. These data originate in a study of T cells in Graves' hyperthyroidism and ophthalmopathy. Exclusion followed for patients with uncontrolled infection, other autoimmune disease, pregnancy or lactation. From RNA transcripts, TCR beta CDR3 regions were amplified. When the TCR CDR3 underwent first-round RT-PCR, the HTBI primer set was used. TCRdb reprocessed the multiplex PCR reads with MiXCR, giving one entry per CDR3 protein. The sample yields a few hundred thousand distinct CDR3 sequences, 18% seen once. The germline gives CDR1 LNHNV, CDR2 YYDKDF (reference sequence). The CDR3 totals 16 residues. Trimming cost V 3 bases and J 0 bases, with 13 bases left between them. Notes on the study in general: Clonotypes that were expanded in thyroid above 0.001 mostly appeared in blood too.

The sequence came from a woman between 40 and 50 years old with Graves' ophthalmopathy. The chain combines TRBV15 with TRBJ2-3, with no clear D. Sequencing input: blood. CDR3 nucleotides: TGTGCCACCAGCAGCTTAGTCCACTCTAGCACAGATACGCAGTATTTT. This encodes CATSSLVHSSTDTQYF.